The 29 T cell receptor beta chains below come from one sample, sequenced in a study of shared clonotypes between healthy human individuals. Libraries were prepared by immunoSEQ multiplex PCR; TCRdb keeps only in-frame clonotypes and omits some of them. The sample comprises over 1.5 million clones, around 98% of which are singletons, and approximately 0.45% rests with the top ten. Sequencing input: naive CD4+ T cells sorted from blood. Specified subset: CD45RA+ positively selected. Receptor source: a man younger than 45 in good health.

CDR3 in DNA: TGTGCCAGCAGCGGAGGGAAGGTATCTGAAGCTTTCTTT. Protein sequence: CASSGGKVSEAFF. V usage is TRBV9 and J usage is TRBJ1-1, with unresolved D. Trimming removed 3 bases at V and 6 bases at J, with 12 bases between. CDR3 length: 13 amino acids. Germline V lookup: CDR1 SGDLS, CDR2 YYNGEE.

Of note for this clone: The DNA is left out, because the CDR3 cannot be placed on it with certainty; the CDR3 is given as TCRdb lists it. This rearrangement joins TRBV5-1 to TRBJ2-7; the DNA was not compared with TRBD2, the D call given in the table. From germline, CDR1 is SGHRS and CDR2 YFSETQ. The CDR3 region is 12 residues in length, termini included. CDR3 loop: CASTSGLYEQYF.

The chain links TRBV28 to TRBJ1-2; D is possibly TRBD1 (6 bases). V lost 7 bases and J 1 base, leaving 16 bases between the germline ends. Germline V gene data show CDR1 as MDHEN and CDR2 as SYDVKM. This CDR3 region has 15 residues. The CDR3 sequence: CASTVGGGVNYGYTF. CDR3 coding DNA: TGTGCCAGCACCGTAGGAGGGGGGGTTAACTATGGCTACACCTTC.

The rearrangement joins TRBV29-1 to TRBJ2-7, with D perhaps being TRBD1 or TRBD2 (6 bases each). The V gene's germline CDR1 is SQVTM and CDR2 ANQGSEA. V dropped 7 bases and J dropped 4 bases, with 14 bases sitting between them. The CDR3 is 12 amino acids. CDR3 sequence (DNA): TGCAGCGGGAGTGGGGGGCCGTACGAGCAGTACTTC. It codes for CSGSGGPYEQYF.

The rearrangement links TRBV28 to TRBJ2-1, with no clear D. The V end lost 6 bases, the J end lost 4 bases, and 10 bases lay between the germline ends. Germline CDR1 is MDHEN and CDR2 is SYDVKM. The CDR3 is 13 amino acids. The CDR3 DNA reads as TGTGCCAGCAGCAGTGACACGTACAATGAGCAGTTCTTC. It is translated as CASSSDTYNEQFF.

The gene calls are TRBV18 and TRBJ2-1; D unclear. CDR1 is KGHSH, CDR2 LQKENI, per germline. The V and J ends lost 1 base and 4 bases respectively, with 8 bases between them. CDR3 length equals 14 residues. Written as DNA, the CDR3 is TGTGCCAGCTCACCACGGGTGGGTTACAATGAGCAGTTCTTC. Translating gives CASSPRVGYNEQFF.

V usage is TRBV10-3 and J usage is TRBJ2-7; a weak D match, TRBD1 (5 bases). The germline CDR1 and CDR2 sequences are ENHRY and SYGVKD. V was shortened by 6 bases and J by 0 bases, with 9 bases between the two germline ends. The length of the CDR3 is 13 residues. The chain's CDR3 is CAIRRQTSYEQYF. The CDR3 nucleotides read TGTGCCATCAGGAGACAGACCTCCTACGAGCAGTACTTC.

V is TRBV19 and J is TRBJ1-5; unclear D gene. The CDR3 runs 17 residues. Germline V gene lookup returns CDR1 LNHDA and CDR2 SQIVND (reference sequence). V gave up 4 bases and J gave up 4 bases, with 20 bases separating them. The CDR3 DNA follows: TGTGCCAGTAGTACCCCATCGGGCGGTGCGCAAAATCAGCCCCAGCATTTT. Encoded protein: CASSTPSGGAQNQPQHF.

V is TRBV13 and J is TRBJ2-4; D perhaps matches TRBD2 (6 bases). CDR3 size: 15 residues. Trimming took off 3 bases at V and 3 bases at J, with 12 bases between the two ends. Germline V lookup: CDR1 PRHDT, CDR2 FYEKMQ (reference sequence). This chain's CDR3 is CASSFGGEGKNIQYF. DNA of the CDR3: TGTGCCAGCAGCTTCGGAGGGGAAGGCAAAAACATTCAGTACTTC.

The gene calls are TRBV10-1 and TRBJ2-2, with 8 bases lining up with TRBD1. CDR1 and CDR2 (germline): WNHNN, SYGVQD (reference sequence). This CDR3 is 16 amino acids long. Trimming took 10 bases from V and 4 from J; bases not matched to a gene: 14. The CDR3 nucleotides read TGCGCCACCACCCCCTCAGGGGGCCTTGGCACCGGGGAGCTGTTTTTT. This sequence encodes CATTPSGGLGTGELFF.

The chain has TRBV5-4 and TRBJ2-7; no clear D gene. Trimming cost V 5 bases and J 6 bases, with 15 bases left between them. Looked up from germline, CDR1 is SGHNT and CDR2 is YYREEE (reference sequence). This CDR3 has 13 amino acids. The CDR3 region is CASSSTPGSEQYF. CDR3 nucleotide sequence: TGTGCCAGCAGTTCTACCCCAGGCAGCGAGCAGTACTTC.

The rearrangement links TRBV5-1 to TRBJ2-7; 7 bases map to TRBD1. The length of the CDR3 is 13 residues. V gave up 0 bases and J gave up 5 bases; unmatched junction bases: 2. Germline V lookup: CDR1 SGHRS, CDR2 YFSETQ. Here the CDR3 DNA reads TGCGCCAGCAGCTTGGGAGACAGGGACGAGCAGTACTTC. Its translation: CASSLGDRDEQYF. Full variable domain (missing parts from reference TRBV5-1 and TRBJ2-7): KAGVTQTPRYLIKTRGQQVTLSCSPISGHRSVSWYQQTPGQGLQFLFEYFSETQRNKGNFPGRFSGRQFSNSRSEMNVSTLELGDSALYLCASSLGDRDEQYFGPGTRLTVT.

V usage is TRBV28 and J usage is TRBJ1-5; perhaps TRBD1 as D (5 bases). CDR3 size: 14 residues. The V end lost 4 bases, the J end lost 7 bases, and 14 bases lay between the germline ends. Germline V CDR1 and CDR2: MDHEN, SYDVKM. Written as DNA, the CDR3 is TGTGCCAGCAGTTACCCCCGCAGGGAACAGCCCCAGCATTTT. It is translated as CASSYPRREQPQHF.

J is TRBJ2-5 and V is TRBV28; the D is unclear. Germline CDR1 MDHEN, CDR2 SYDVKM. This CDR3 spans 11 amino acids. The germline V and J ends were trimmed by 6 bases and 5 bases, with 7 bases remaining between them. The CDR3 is CASRSSETQYF. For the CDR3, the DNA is TGTGCCAGCAGGTCTAGTGAGACCCAGTACTTC.

CDR3 region: CASSLGSNPRTGELFF. The DNA of the CDR3 is TGCGCCAGCAGCTTGGGTAGCAACCCCCGCACCGGGGAGCTGTTTTTT. The rearrangement links TRBV5-1 to TRBJ2-2; D not resolved. In germline, CDR1 is SGHRS, CDR2 YFSETQ. The CDR3 is 16 residues long. V was cut by 0 bases and J by 4 bases, with 13 bases left in between. The whole variable domain, remainder taken from reference TRBV5-1 and TRBJ2-2, is KAGVTQTPRYLIKTRGQQVTLSCSPISGHRSVSWYQQTPGQGLQFLFEYFSETQRNKGNFPGRFSGRQFSNSRSEMNVSTLELGDSALYLCASSLGSNPRTGELFFGEGSRLTVL.

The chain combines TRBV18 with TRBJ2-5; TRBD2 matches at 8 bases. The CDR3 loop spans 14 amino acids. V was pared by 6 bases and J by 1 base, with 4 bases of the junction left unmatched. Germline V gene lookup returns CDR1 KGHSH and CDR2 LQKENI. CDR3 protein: CASSALAVQETQYF. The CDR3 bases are TGTGCCAGCTCCGCACTAGCGGTCCAAGAGACCCAGTACTTC.

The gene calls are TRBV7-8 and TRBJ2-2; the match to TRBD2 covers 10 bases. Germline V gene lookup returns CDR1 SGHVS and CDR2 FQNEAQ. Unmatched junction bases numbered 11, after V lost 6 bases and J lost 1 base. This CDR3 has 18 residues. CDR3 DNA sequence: TGTGCCAGCAGAAGTGGTAGCGGGAGGCTTGGGAACACCGGGGAGCTGTTTTTT. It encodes CASRSGSGRLGNTGELFF.

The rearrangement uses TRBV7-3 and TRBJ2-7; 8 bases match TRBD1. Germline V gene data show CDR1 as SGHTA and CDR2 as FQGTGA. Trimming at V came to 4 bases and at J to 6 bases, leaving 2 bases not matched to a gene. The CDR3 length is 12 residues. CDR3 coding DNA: TGTGCCAGCAGCTACGACAGGGGCGAGCAGTACTTC. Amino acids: CASSYDRGEQYF.

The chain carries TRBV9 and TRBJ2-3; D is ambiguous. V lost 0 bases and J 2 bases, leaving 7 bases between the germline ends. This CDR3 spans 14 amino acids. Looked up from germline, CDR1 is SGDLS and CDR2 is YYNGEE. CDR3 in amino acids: CASSVASVTDTQYF. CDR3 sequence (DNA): TGTGCCAGCAGCGTAGCATCCGTCACAGATACGCAGTATTTT.

The CDR3 reads CASSPRQGAYEQYF. CDR3 sequence (DNA): TGTGCCAGCAGCCCTCGACAGGGCGCCTACGAGCAGTACTTC. The rearrangement joins TRBV7-9 to TRBJ2-7; 7 bases match TRBD1. The CDR3 spans 14 residues. The trim removed 5 bases at V and 2 bases at J, leaving 6 bases unmatched. Germline V gene data show CDR1 as SEHNR and CDR2 as FQNEAQ (reference sequence). Together with reference TRBV7-9 and TRBJ2-7, the CDR3 gives the full variable domain: DTGVSQNPRHKITKRGQNVTFRCDPISEHNRLYWYRQTLGQGPEFLTYFQNEAQLEKSRLLSDRFSAERPKGSFSTLEIQRTEQGDSAMYLCASSPRQGAYEQYFGPGTRLTVT.

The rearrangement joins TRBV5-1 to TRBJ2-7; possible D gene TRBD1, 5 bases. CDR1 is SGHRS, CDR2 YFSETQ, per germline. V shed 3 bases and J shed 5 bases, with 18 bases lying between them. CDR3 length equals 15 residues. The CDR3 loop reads CASSSLDTTKHEQYF. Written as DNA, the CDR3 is TGCGCCAGCAGCTCCCTGGACACAACCAAGCACGAGCAGTACTTC.

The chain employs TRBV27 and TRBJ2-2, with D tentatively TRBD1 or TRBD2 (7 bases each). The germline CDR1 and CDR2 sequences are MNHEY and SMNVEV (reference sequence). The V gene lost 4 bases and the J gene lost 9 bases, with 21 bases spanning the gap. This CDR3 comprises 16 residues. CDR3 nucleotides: TGTGCCAGCAGTTCCGCCAGGGGGACTATCAAGTGGGAGCTGTTTTTT. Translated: CASSSARGTIKWELFF.

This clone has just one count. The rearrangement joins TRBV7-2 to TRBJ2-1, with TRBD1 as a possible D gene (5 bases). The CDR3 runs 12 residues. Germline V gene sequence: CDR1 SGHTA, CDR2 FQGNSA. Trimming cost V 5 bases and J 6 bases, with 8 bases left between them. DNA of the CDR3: TGTGCCAGCAGCCTAGGGGCCAATGAGCAGTTCTTC. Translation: CASSLGANEQFF.

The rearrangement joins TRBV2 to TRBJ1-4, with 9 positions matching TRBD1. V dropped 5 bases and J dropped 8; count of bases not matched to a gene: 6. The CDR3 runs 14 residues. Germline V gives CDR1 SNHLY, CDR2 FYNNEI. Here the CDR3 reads CASSLRQGVEKLFF. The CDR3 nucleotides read TGTGCCAGCAGTCTCAGACAGGGGGTCGAAAAACTGTTTTTT.

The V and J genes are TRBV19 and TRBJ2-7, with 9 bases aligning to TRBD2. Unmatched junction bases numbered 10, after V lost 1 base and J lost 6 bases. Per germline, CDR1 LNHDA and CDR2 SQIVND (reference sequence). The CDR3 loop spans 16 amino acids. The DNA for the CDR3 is TGTGCCAGTAGTATAGCCTTAGCGGGAGTGCCGGGCGAGCAGTACTTC. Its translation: CASSIALAGVPGEQYF.

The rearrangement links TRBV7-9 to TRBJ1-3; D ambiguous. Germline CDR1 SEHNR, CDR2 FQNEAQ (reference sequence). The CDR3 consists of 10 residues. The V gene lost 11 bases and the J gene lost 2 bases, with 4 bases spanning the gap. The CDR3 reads CAGAGNTIYF. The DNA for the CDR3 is TGTGCCGGAGCTGGAAACACCATATATTTT.

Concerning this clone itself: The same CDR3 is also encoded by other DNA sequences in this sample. The CDR3 DNA reads as TGTGCCAGCTCACCATTGGGTAACGAGCAGTACTTC. This gives the protein CASSPLGNEQYF. This sequence joins TRBV18 and TRBJ2-7; D gene ambiguous. Germline lookup yields CDR1 KGHSH and CDR2 LQKENI. This CDR3 comprises 12 residues. The ends were cut back, 2 bases at V and 5 bases at J, with 7 bases in the middle.

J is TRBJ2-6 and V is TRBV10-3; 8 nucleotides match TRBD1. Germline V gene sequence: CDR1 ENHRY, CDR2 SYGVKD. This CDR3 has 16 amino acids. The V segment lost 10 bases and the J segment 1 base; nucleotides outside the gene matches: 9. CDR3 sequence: CASQGAGFSGANVLTF. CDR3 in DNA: TGTGCCAGCCAGGGGGCTGGGTTTTCTGGGGCCAACGTCCTGACTTTC.

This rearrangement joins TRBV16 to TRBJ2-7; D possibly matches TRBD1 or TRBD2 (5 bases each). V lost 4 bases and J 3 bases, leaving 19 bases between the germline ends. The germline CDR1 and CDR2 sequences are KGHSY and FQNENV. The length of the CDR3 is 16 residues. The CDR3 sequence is CASSPLRDGFIYEQYF. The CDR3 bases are TGTGCCAGCAGCCCATTAAGGGACGGGTTCATCTACGAGCAGTACTTC.